This T cell receptor (beta chain) was found in a study of blood T cells in healthy people across ages. The authors ran a second PCR of about 6 to 12 cycles using a sample-barcoded 5' primer and a J-beta primer mix. TCRdb called the 5' RACE reads again in MiXCR, with one record for every CDR3 protein. Of about 580,000 distinct CDR3 sequences in the sample, roughly 48% were seen once. Overall study findings and caveats: The unsorted PBMCs prevented any conclusive comparison of naive versus antigen-experienced cells. Naive T cell percentage and TCR beta diversity correlated strongly.

Trimming took off 3 bases at V and 6 bases at J, with 19 bases between the two ends. In germline, CDR1 is LNHNV, CDR2 YYDKDF (reference sequence). This CDR3 region has 16 residues. A few counts support this clonotype. Antigen: not known. Sequencing was performed on blood. The receptor comes from an elderly man in good health. The chain joins TRBV15 to TRBJ2-3; D possibly corresponds to TRBD2 (5 bases). CDR3 loop: CATSSSLRAAQDTQYF. The CDR3 bases are TGTGCCACCAGCAGCAGTTTGCGAGCGGCACAGGATACGCAGTATTTT.